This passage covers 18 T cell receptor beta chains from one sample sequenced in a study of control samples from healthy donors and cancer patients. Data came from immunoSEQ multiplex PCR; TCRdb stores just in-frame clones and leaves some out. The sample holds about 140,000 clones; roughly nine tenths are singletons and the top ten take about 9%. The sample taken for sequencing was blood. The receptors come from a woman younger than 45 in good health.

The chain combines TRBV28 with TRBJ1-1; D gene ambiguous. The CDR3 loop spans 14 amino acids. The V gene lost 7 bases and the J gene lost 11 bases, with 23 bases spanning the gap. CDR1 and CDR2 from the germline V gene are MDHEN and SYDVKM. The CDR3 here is CASTLNVVAGGAFF. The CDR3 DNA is TGTGCCAGCACCCTCAATGTAGTGGCGGGAGGTGCTTTCTTT.

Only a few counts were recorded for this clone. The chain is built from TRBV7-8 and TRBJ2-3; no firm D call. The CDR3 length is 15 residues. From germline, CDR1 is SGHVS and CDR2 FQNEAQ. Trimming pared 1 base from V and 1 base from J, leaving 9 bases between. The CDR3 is CASSLDGLRTDTQYF. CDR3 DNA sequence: TGTGCCAGCAGCTTAGACGGTCTTCGCACAGATACGCAGTATTTT.

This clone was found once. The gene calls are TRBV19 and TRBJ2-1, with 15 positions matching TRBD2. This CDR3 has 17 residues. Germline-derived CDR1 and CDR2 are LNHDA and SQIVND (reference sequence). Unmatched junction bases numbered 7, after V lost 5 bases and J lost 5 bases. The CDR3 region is CASSPGTSGGMDNEQFF. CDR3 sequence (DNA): TGTGCCAGTAGTCCGGGGACTAGCGGGGGGATGGACAATGAGCAGTTCTTC.

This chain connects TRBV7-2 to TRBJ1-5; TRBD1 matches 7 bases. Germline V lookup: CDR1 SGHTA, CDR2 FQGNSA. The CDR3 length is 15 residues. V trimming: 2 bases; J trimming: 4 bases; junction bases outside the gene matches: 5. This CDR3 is CASSLRGQPNQPQHF. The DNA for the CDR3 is TGTGCCAGCAGCTTAAGGGGGCAGCCAAATCAGCCCCAGCATTTT.

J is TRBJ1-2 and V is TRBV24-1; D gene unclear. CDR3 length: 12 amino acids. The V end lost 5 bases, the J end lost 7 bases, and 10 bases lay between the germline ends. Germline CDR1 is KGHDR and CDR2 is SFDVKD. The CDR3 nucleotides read TGTGCCACCAGTGTTGAGGGCCGTGGCTACACCTTC. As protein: CATSVEGRGYTF.

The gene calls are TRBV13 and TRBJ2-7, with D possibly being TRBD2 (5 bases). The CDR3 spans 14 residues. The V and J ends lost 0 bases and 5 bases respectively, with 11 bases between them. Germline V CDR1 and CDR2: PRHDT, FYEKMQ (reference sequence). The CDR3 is CASSLGGVVHEQYF. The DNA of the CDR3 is TGTGCCAGCAGCTTAGGCGGGGTTGTACACGAGCAGTACTTC.

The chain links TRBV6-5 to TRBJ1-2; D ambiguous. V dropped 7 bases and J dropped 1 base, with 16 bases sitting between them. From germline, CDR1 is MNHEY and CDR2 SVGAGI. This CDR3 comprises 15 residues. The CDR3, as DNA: TGTGCCAGCACCCTCAGACACGACAATAACTATGGCTACACCTTC. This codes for CASTLRHDNNYGYTF.

DNA for the CDR3: TGCGCCAGCAGCGGACAGGTTTTCATGAACACTGAAGCTTTCTTT. Translation: CASSGQVFMNTEAFF. The chain uses TRBV4-1 and TRBJ1-1; 7 nucleotides match TRBD1. Germline V lookup: CDR1 MGHRA, CDR2 YSYEKL. V lost 5 bases to trimming and J lost 0 bases; unmatched junction nucleotides: 6. The CDR3 length is 15 residues.

CDR3 amino acids: CAISAGPARELSQHF. In DNA, the CDR3 is TGTGCCATCAGTGCCGGGCCAGCGAGGGAATTATCCCAGCATTTT. The J gene is TRBJ1-5, the V gene TRBV10-3; D is uncertain. V was shortened by 4 bases and J by 11 bases, with 21 bases between the two germline ends. The CDR3 is 15 residues long. Germline CDR1 is ENHRY and CDR2 is SYGVKD.

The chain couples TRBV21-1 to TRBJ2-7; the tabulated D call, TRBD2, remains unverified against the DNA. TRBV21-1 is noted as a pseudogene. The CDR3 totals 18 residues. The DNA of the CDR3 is TGTGCCAGCAGCAAAGTACCGGCTAGCCGGATTAGCTCCTACGAGCAGTACTTC. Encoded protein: CASSKVPASRISSYEQYF.

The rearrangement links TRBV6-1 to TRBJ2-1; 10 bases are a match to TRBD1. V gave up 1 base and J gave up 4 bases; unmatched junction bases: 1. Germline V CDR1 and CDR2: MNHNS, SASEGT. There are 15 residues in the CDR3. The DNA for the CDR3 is TGTGCCAGCAGTGAAGAGGGACAGGGGTACAATGAGCAGTTCTTC. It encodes CASSEEGQGYNEQFF.

CDR3 residues: CASSQPDLTGELFF. The CDR3 nucleotides read TGCGCCAGCAGTCAACCGGATTTAACCGGGGAGCTGTTTTTT. The chain is built from TRBV23-1 and TRBJ2-2; D not certain. TRBV23-1 is assigned to the ORF class and has an uncertain function. This CDR3 is built from 14 residues. Trimming shortened V by 2 bases and J by 5 bases, and 9 bases separated the two germline ends.

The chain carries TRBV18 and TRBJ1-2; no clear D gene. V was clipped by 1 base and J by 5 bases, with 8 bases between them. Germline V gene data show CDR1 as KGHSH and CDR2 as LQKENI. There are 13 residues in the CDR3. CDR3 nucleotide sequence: TGTGCCAGCTCACCACGTGACAAATATGGCTACACCTTC. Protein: CASSPRDKYGYTF.

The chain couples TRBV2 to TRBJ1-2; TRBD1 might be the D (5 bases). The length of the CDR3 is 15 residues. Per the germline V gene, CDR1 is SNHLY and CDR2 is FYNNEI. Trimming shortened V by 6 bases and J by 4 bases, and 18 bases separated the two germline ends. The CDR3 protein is CASSYGAGTIYGYTF. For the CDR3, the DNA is TGTGCCAGCAGCTACGGGGCGGGGACGATCTATGGCTACACCTTC. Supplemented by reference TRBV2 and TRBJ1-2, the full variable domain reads EPEVTQTPSHQVTQMGQEVILRCVPISNHLYFYWYRQILGQKVEFLVSFYNNEISEKSEIFDDQFSVERPDGSNFTLKIRSTKLEDSAMYFCASSYGAGTIYGYTFGSGTRLTVV.

DNA of the CDR3: TGTGCCAGCAGCTTAGGGTCGGGTGATGGCTACACCTTC. Its translation is CASSLGSGDGYTF. This sequence joins TRBV7-9 and TRBJ1-2; D is uncertain. The CDR3 runs 13 residues. Trimming pared 1 base from V and 6 bases from J, leaving 9 bases between. Germline lookup yields CDR1 SEHNR and CDR2 FQNEAQ (reference sequence). Based on the CDR3 plus reference TRBV7-9 and TRBJ1-2, the full variable domain is DTGVSQNPRHKITKRGQNVTFRCDPISEHNRLYWYRQTLGQGPEFLTYFQNEAQLEKSRLLSDRFSAERPKGSFSTLEIQRTEQGDSAMYLCASSLGSGDGYTFGSGTRLTVV.

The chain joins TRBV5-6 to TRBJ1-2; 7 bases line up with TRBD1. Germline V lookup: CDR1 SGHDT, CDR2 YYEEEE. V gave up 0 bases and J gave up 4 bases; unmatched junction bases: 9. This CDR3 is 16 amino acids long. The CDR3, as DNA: TGTGCCAGCAGCTTGGATGGCGGACAGGCGAGCTATGGCTACACCTTC. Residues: CASSLDGGQASYGYTF.

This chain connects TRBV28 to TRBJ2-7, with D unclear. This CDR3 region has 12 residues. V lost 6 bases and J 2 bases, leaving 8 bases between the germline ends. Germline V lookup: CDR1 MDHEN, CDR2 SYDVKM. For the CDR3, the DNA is TGTGCCAGCAGGGGAAGGGCCTACGAGCAGTACTTC. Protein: CASRGRAYEQYF.

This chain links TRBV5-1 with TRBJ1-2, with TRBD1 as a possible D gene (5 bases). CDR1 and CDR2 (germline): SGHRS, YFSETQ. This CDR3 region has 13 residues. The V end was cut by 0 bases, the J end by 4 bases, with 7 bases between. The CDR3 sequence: CASSLGQSYGYTF. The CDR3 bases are TGCGCCAGCAGCTTGGGACAGTCCTATGGCTACACCTTC.